The present T cell receptor (beta chain) was sequenced within a study of neurological immune-mediated disorders. MiXCR, run by TCRdb on the 5' RACE reads, gives a single entry per CDR3 protein. The table shows about 30,000 distinct CDR3 sequences, with around 10% occurring only once. Healthy controls were blood bank volunteers in Maryland, USA. The CDR3 length is 15 residues. Trimming took 2 bases from V and 0 from J, leaving 9 bases between them. Germline assignment: CDR1 SGHRS and CDR2 YFSETQ. This clonotype was counted at least ten times. This TCR was recovered from an older woman in good health. The chain links TRBV5-1 to TRBJ2-1; D is unclear. Input material: PBMCs. CDR3 amino acids: CASSFEAGSYNEQFF. The DNA of the CDR3 is TGCGCCAGCAGCTTTGAGGCAGGCTCCTACAATGAGCAGTTCTTC.